These T cell receptor beta chains were read from a single sample in a study of blood T cell repertoires in COVID-19. Generated by immunoSEQ multiplex PCR, the TCRdb table keeps only in-frame clones and is missing some. This sample has about 130,000 clones, with more than 75% found just once. The sequencing input was peripheral blood. The receptors were sampled from a woman aged 70-85 years with COVID-19, enrolled during active disease. Each CDR3 is given with its conserved first and last residue. Each record gives: CDR3 DNA, CDR3 protein, D gene, clone size, J gene, V gene. The D gene is left open where the match is weak. Only part of the rows carry a size: once, few, many, or a class if the clone is expanded.

TGTGCCAGCAGCAAGGACAGGGTTAACACTGAAGCTTTCTTT CASSKDRVNTEAFF NA NA TRBJ1-1 TRBV21-1
TGTGCCAGCAGCTCGGACTACACAGATACGCAGTATTTT CASSSDYTDTQYF NA NA TRBJ2-3 TRBV7-2
TGCGCCAGCAGCTTAGAGGGATCCTACCAAGAGACCCAGTACTTC CASSLEGSYQETQYF NA NA TRBJ2-5 TRBV5-1
TGTGCCAGCAGCTTAGCGGGACAGGGAAATTCACCCCTCCACTTT CASSLAGQGNSPLHF TRBD1 NA TRBJ1-6 TRBV7-2
TGTGCCAGTAGCACAGGGGGCACCTTTGGGGGAGAGCAGTACTTC CASSTGGTFGGEQYF TRBD1 NA TRBJ2-7 TRBV19
TGTGCCAGCAGCTTACCCTTCGGGACTAGCGGGGGGGTTGCCAATGAGCAGTTCTTC CASSLPFGTSGGVANEQFF TRBD2 NA TRBJ2-1 TRBV7-9
TGTGCCAGCTCACCGGGACAGGGCTCTGGAAACACCATATATTTT CASSPGQGSGNTIYF TRBD1 NA TRBJ1-3 TRBV18
TGTGCCAGCAGCTATGGACATCATCCCCGAGTAGCCTTC CASSYGHHPRVAF NA once TRBJ2-7 TRBV3-1/TRBV3-2
TGTGCCAGCAGCCGATCAGGGGGTTCGAACGAGCAGTACTTC CASSRSGGSNEQYF TRBD1 NA TRBJ2-7 TRBV7-6
TGTGCCAGTAGGGGGGGACCCGTAGGCAATGAGCAGTTCTTC CASRGGPVGNEQFF NA NA TRBJ2-1 TRBV9
TGTGCCAGCAGCCCCGAGGACAGGGCTAACTATGGCTACACCTTC CASSPEDRANYGYTF TRBD1 NA TRBJ1-2 TRBV3-1/TRBV3-2
TGTGCCAGCAGCCTTGGACAGGCGACAACTAATGAAAAACTGTTTTTT CASSLGQATTNEKLFF TRBD1 NA TRBJ1-4 TRBV7-9
TGTGCCAGCAGCCTGACCGGGAGGGGGGCTGGGACCGGGGAGCTGTTTTTT CASSLTGRGAGTGELFF TRBD2 NA TRBJ2-2 TRBV4-2
TGTGCCACCAGTGATACGACAGGGTGGAAAAACACAGATACGCAGTATTTT CATSDTTGWKNTDTQYF TRBD1 NA TRBJ2-3 TRBV24-1
TGTGCCAGCAGCTTACCTGGGTCGGGAAACACCGGGGAGCTGTTTTTT CASSLPGSGNTGELFF NA NA TRBJ2-2 TRBV7-8
TGTGCCAGCAGCTTACTGGGGACAGGGGCTATGAACACTGAAGCTTTCTTT CASSLLGTGAMNTEAFF TRBD1 NA TRBJ1-1 TRBV7-6
TGTGCCAGCAGCCGGACAGTCACCGGGGAGCTGTTTTTT CASSRTVTGELFF NA NA TRBJ2-2 TRBV2
TGTGCCAGCAGCGCAGGGTTTGGAAACACCATATATTTT CASSAGFGNTIYF NA few TRBJ1-3 TRBV9
TGTGCCAGCAGCCCCAGTGGAAACATTCAGTACTTC CASSPSGNIQYF NA NA TRBJ2-4 TRBV7-9
TGTGCCAGCAGCCAGGGGACTAGCGGCCAAGAGACCCAGTACTTC CASSQGTSGQETQYF TRBD2 NA TRBJ2-5 TRBV3-1/TRBV3-2
TGTGCCAGCATCAAGTGGGGGACTCCCACTGAAGCTTTCTTT CASIKWGTPTEAFF NA NA TRBJ1-1 TRBV27
TGTGCCAGCGCCGGGACAGTGGCTTCACCCCTCCACTTT CASAGTVASPLHF TRBD1 NA TRBJ1-6 TRBV12-3/TRBV12-4
TGTGCCAGCAGTGAAAGCGGGGTGACCCAGGGAAAGCAGTACTTC CASSESGVTQGKQYF TRBD2 NA TRBJ2-7 TRBV2
TGTGCCAGCAGCTCGTTTAGTAGGCGGGGGACCGGGGAGCTGTTTTTT CASSSFSRRGTGELFF TRBD2 NA TRBJ2-2 TRBV7-2
TGTGCCACCAGTTATCCGCGGGACAGGGCAGGTACCGGGGAGCTGTTTTTT CATSYPRDRAGTGELFF TRBD1 NA TRBJ2-2 TRBV24-1
TGTGCCAGTAAACCCGCCAGCGGGGGTGCGGAGCAGTTCTTC CASKPASGGAEQFF TRBD2 few TRBJ2-1 TRBV19
TGTGCCAGCAGCCAAGGGCAGGGGGATAGCAATCAGCCCCAGCATTTT CASSQGQGDSNQPQHF TRBD1 once TRBJ1-5 TRBV4-2
TGTGCCAGCATGGACATTCGAGCTTTCTTT CASMDIRAFF NA once TRBJ1-1 TRBV28
TGTGCCAGTAGTACCGGGCAAGGGGATCAGCCCCAGCATTTT CASSTGQGDQPQHF NA few TRBJ1-5 TRBV19
TGTGCCAGCAGCCTCACAGGGGCTGGGGCCAACGTCCTGACTTTC CASSLTGAGANVLTF TRBD1 NA TRBJ2-6 TRBV27
TGTGCCAGCTCACCTGGGGCGTTTGACGCTGAAGCTTTCTTT CASSPGAFDAEAFF NA NA TRBJ1-1 TRBV18
TGTGCCAGCAGCGCCTCCCAAGGACAGGGTATTTACGAGCAGTACTTC CASSASQGQGIYEQYF TRBD1 once TRBJ2-7 TRBV9
TGTGCCATCAGTGACAGGGCGACAGATACGCAGTATTTT CAISDRATDTQYF NA NA TRBJ2-3 TRBV10-3
TGTGCCGGGAGATTCGGGATCCAAGAGACCCAGTACTTC CAGRFGIQETQYF NA NA TRBJ2-5 TRBV6-5
TGTGCCAGCCGGGGACAGGGGGCAGATGGCTACACCTTC CASRGQGADGYTF TRBD1 NA TRBJ1-2 TRBV6-6
TGTGCCAGCGGAAGGGAGTTCTATGGCTACACCTTC CASGREFYGYTF NA NA TRBJ1-2 TRBV6-4
TGTGCCAGCAGGTCCGGGTATACCAACAATGAGCAGTTCTTC CASRSGYTNNEQFF NA NA TRBJ2-1 TRBV2
TGTGCCAGCAGCAGAATTCGGACAGGGGACTATGGCTACACCTTC CASSRIRTGDYGYTF TRBD1 NA TRBJ1-2 TRBV28
TGTGCCAGCAGCACGGGACTCCGCCAGGCTGGTGAGCAGTTCTTC CASSTGLRQAGEQFF NA NA TRBJ2-1 TRBV11-3
TGTGCCTGGAGTGTGGCAGGGGGCGGTTCACCCCTCCACTTT CAWSVAGGGSPLHF TRBD1 NA TRBJ1-6 TRBV30
TGTGCCAGTAGTATAGGTGGTCAAGCCCCAGGTAGCAATCAGCCCCAGCATTTT CASSIGGQAPGSNQPQHF NA NA TRBJ1-5 TRBV19
TGTGCCAGTAGTAACCCCTGGACAGGGGGAAATTCACCCCTCCACTTT CASSNPWTGGNSPLHF TRBD1 once TRBJ1-6 TRBV19
TGTGCCAGCAGCCCAGCGTTGGGCTACACCTTC CASSPALGYTF NA NA TRBJ1-2 TRBV7-9
TGTGCCAGCAGCCCCGCGGGACAGTCTTACTCTTGGGAAGCTTTCTTT CASSPAGQSYSWEAFF TRBD1 many TRBJ1-1 TRBV28
TGTGCCAGCAGCCGTAGCGGGGTGGGAGAAGAGACCCAGTACTTC CASSRSGVGEETQYF TRBD2 once TRBJ2-5 TRBV5-4
TGCGCCAGCAGTGAGAGGCCACCAAGGGGCTATGGCTACACCTTC CASSERPPRGYGYTF NA NA TRBJ1-2 TRBV10-1
TGCGCCAGCAGCTTGGCAGGCAGGGAGAACACTGAAGCTTTCTTT CASSLAGRENTEAFF NA NA TRBJ1-1 TRBV5-1
TGTGCCAGCAGTCCGGACAGGTCAGATCAGCCCCAGCATTTT CASSPDRSDQPQHF TRBD1 NA TRBJ1-5 TRBV6-2/TRBV6-3
TGTGCCAGCAGCGTAGAGACGGGGGGGACCTACGAGCAGTACTTC CASSVETGGTYEQYF TRBD2 NA TRBJ2-7 TRBV9
TGTGCCAGCAGTAAAAGGACAGGGTTCGTTGAAGCTTTCTTT CASSKRTGFVEAFF TRBD1 few TRBJ1-1 TRBV27
TGTGCCAGCAGTTACGGAGGGGCAGACGGCTACACCTTC CASSYGGADGYTF NA NA TRBJ1-2 TRBV6-5
TGTGCCAGCAGTACAGGCTACGAGCAGTACTTC CASSTGYEQYF NA once TRBJ2-7 TRBV6-2/TRBV6-3
TGTGCCAGCACCAAAATGGCGGGGGGCGCGTACGAGCAGTACTTC CASTKMAGGAYEQYF TRBD2 NA TRBJ2-7 TRBV6-5
TGTGCCAGCAGTCCCCCGGGACAAAACGAGCAGTACTTC CASSPPGQNEQYF NA NA TRBJ2-7 TRBV6-5
TGTGCCAGTAGTATACACGACAGGCCAGATACGCAGTATTTT CASSIHDRPDTQYF NA NA TRBJ2-3 TRBV19